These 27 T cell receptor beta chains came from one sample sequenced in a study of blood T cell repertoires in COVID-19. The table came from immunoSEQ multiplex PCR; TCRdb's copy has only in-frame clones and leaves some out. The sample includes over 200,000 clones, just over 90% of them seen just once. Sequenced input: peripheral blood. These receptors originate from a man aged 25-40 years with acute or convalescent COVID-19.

Here the CDR3 DNA reads TGCGCCAGCAGCCAAGTAGGCAGGGGGCAGGTTCAGCCCCAGCATTTT. Translating it yields CASSQVGRGQVQPQHF. V gene TRBV4-1 combines with J gene TRBJ1-5; TRBD1 agrees at 8 bases. The CDR3 length is 16 residues. Looked up from germline, CDR1 is MGHRA and CDR2 is YSYEKL. With 1 base clipped from V and 6 bases from J, the junction kept 8 bases outside the gene matches.

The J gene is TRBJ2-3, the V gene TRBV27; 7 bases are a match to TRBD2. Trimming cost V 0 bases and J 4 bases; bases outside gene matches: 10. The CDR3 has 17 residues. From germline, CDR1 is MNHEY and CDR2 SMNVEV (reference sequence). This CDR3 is CASSLSEAASGADTQYF. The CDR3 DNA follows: TGTGCCAGCAGTTTATCGGAGGCAGCTAGCGGAGCAGATACGCAGTATTTT.

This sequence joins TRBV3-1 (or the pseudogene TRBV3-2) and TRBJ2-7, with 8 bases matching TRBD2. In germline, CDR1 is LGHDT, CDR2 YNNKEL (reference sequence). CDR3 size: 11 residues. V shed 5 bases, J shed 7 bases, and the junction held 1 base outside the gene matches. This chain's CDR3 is CASSLAGEQYF. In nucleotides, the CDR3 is TGTGCCAGCAGCTTAGCGGGAGAGCAGTACTTC.

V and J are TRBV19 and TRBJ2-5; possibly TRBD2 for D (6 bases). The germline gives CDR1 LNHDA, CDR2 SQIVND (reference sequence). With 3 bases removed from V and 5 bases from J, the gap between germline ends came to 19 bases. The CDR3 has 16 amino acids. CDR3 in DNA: TGTGCCAGTAGTATGCCCGGGGGACCCGTAGGGGAGACCCAGTACTTC. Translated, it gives CASSMPGGPVGETQYF.

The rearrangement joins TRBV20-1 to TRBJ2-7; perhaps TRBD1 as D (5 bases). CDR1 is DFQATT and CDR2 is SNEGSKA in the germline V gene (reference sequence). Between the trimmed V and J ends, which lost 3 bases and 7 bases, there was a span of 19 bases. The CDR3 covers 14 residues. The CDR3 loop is CSASDHGSKGEQYF. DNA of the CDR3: TGCAGTGCTAGTGATCACGGGTCGAAGGGGGAGCAGTACTTC.

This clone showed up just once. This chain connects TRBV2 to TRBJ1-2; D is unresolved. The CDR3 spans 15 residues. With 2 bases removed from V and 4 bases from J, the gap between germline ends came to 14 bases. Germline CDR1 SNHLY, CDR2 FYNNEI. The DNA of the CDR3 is TGTGCCAGCAGTGAACTAGACGGGTGGATCTATGGCTACACCTTC. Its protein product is CASSELDGWIYGYTF.

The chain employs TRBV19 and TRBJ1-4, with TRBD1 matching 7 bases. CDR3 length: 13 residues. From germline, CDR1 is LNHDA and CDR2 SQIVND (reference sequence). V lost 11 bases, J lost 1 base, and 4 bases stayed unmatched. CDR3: CAARDRTNEKLFF. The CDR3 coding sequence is TGTGCCGCCCGGGACAGAACTAATGAAAAACTGTTTTTT.

Here the CDR3 DNA reads TGCGCCAGCAGCTTGGCCGGGTCGGCCAGGGGAGACGGGGCCAACGTCCTGACTTTC. Its translation: CASSLAGSARGDGANVLTF. The chain recombines TRBV5-1 with TRBJ2-6, with a possible D match to TRBD1 (6 bases). Deletions cut 0 bases from V and 4 bases from J, with 20 bases between. The germline V gene has CDR1 SGHRS and CDR2 YFSETQ. CDR3 length: 19 residues.

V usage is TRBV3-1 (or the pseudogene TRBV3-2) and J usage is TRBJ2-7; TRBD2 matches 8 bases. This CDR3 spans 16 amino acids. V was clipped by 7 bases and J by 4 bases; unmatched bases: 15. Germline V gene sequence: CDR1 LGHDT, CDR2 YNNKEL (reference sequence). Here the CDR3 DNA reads TGTGCCAGCACCCCAGAAAGAGCGGGAGTATCTTACGAGCAGTACTTC. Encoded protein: CASTPERAGVSYEQYF.

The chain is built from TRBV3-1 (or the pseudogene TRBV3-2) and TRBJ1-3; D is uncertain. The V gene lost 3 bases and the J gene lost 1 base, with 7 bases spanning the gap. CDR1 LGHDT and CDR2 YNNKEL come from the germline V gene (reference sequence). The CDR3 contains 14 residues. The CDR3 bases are TGTGCCAGCAGCCATTACGGTTCTGGAAACACCATATATTTT. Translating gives CASSHYGSGNTIYF.

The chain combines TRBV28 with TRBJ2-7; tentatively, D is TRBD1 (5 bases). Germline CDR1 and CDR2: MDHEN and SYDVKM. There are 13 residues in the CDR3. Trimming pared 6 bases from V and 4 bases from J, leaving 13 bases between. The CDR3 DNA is TGTGCCAGCAGAACGACAGCACGGTACGAGCAGTACTTC. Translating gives CASRTTARYEQYF. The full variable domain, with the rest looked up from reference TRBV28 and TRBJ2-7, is DVKVTQSSRYLVKRTGEKVFLECVQDMDHENMFWYRQDPGLGLRLIYFSYDVKMKEKGDIPEGYSVSREKKERFSLILESASTNQTSMYLCASRTTARYEQYFGPGTRLTVT.

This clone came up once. The CDR3, as DNA: TGTGCCAGTAGTCCAACAGGGGCCGAGCAGTACTTC. It encodes CASSPTGAEQYF. This rearrangement joins TRBV19 to TRBJ2-7; 7 nucleotides agree with TRBD1. This CDR3 is 12 amino acids long. Germline CDR1 reads LNHDA; CDR2 reads SQIVND (reference sequence). The V and J ends lost 5 bases and 6 bases, in that order; junction bases with no gene match: 4.

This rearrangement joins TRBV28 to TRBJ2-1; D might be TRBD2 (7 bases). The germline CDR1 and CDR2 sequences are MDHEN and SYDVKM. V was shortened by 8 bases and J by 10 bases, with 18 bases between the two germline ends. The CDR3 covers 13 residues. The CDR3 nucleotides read TGTGCCAGCGTGGCGGGCGGGGGCAAGGAGCAGTTCTTC. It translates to CASVAGGGKEQFF.

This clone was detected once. CDR3 sequence reads: CASSIQRVLGEQYF. In DNA form, the CDR3 reads TGTGCCAGCAGCATACAGAGGGTTCTCGGCGAGCAGTACTTC. J is TRBJ2-7 and V is TRBV14; possibly TRBD2 for D (5 bases). V was pared by 5 bases and J by 6 bases, with 17 bases between. CDR3 length: 14 residues. Germline V gene lookup returns CDR1 SGHDN and CDR2 FVKESK. Combining the CDR3 with reference TRBV14 and TRBJ2-7 gives the whole variable domain EAGVTQFPSHSVIEKGQTVTLRCDPISGHDNLYWYRRVMGKEIKFLLHFVKESKQDESGMPNNRFLAERTGGTYSTLKVQPAELEDSGVYFCASSIQRVLGEQYFGPGTRLTVT.

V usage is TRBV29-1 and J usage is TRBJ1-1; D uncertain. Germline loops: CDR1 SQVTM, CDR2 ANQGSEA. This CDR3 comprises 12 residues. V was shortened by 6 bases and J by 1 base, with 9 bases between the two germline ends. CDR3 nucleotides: TGCAGCGTCCGGTCACGGAACACTGAAGCTTTCTTT. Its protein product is CSVRSRNTEAFF. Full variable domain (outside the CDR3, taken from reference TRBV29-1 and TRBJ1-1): SAVISQKPSRDICQRGTSLTIQCQVDSQVTMMFWYRQQPGQSLTLIATANQGSEATYESGFVIDKFPISRPNLTFSTLTVSNMSPEDSSIYLCSVRSRNTEAFFGQGTRLTVV.

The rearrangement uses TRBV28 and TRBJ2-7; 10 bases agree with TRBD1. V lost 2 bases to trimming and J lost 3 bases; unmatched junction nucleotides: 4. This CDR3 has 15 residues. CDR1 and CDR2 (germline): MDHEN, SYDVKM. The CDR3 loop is CASSLIGQGVYEQYF. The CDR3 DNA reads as TGTGCCAGCAGTTTAATCGGACAGGGGGTCTACGAGCAGTACTTC.

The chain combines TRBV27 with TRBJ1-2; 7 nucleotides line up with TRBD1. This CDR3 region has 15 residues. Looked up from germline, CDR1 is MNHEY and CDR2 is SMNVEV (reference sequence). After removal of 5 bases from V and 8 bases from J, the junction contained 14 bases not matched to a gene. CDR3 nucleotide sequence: TGTGCCAGCAGTGTAGATCCAACAGGGGTAGGCGGCTACACCTTC. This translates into CASSVDPTGVGGYTF.

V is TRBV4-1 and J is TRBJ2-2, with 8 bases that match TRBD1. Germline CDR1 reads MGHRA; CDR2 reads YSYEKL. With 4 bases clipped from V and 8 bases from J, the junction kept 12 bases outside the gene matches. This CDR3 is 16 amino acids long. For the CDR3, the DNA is TGCGCCAGCAGCCGAAGCGCTGCCGGGACAGGAGGGGAGCTGTTTTTT. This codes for CASSRSAAGTGGELFF.

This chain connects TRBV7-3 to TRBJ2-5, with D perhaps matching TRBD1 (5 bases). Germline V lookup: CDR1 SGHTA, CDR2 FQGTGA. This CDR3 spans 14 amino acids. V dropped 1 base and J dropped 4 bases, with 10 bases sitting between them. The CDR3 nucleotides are TGTGCCAGCAGCTTAATAGGACATCGAGAGACCCAGTACTTC. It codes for CASSLIGHRETQYF.

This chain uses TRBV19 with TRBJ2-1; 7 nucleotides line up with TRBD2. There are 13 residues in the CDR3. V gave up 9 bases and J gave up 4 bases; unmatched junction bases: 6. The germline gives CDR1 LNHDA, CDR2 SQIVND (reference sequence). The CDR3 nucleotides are TGTGCCAGCGGGACTAACCTATACAATGAGCAGTTCTTC. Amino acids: CASGTNLYNEQFF.

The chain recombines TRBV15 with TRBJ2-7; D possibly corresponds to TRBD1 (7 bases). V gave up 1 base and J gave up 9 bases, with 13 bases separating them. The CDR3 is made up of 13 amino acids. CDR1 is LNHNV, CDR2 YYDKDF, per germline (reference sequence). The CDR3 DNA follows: TGTGCCACCAGCAGAGGTCAGGGGGGCGGGCAGTACTTC. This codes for CATSRGQGGGQYF.

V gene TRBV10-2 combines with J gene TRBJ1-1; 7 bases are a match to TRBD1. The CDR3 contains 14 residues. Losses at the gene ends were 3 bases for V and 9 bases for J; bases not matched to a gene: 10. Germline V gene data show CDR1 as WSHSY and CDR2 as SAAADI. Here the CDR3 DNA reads TGCGCCAGCAGTGAATTTGGAGGGGGCAGCCAAGCTTTCTTT. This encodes CASSEFGGGSQAFF.

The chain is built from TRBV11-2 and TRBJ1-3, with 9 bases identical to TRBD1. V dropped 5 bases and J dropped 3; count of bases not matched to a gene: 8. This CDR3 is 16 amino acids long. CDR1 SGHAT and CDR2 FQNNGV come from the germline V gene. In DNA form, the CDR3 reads TGTGCCAGCAGCCTACGGACAGGGGTTGGTGGAAACACCATATATTTT. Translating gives CASSLRTGVGGNTIYF.

The CDR3 sequence: CASSLRQGNQETQYF. The CDR3, as DNA: TGTGCCAGCAGCCTAAGACAGGGGAACCAAGAGACCCAGTACTTC. V is TRBV3-1 (or the pseudogene TRBV3-2) and J is TRBJ2-5, with TRBD1 matching 8 bases. The V and J ends lost 4 bases and 0 bases, in that order; junction bases with no gene match: 4. The CDR3 length is 15 residues. Germline assignment: CDR1 LGHDT and CDR2 YNNKEL (reference sequence).

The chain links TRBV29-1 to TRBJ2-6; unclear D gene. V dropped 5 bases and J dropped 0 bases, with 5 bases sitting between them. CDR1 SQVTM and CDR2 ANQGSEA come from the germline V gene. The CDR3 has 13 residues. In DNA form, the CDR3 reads TGCAGCGTTTTCAGCTCTGGGGCCAACGTCCTGACTTTC. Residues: CSVFSSGANVLTF.

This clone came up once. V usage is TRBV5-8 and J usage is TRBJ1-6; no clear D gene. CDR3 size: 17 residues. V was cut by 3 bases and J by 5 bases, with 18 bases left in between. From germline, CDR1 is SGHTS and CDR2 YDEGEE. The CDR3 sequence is CASSSIFLRQDNSPLHF. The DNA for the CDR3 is TGTGCCAGCAGCTCCATCTTCCTGCGACAAGATAATTCACCCCTCCACTTT.

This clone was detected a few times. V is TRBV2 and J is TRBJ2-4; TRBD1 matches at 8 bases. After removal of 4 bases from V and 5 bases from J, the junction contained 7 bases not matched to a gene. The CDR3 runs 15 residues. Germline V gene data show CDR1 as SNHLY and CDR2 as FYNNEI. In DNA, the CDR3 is TGTGCCAGCAGTGGGGCCCGGACAGGGCAAAACATTCAGTACTTC. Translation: CASSGARTGQNIQYF.